The following is a T cell receptor beta chain sequence with its context. The V gene's germline CDR1 is SEHNR and CDR2 FQNEAQ (reference sequence). Trimming took off 5 bases at V and 8 bases at J, with 16 bases between the two ends. This CDR3 contains 15 residues. The data originate from a study of CD8 T cells in Susac syndrome. The authors negatively isolated CD8+ and CD4+ T cells and FACS-enriched TEMRA cells. RNA was extracted with the RNeasy kit, and a quantity of roughly 0.5 to 1 ug was reverse transcribed using random hexamers. TCRdb reprocessed the immunoSEQ multiplex PCR reads with MiXCR, giving one entry per CDR3 protein. The table records over 150,000 distinct CDR3 sequences, roughly 95% of them present only once.

The receptor comes from a human donor with Susac syndrome. The chain recombines TRBV7-9 with TRBJ1-6, with D hard to call. Sequencing used CD4+ T cells from PBMCs. The CDR3 sequence: CASSRSGGPDSPLHF. CDR3 DNA: TGTGCCAGCAGCCGATCCGGAGGGCCGGATTCACCCCTCCACTTT.